Below are 3 T cell receptor beta chains sequenced from a single sample in a study of immune evolution from preneoplasia to lung adenocarcinoma. Generated by immunoSEQ multiplex PCR, the TCRdb table keeps only in-frame clones and is missing some. The sample records over 14,000 clones, roughly 86% being singletons. Sequencing was performed on FFPE minimally invasive lung adenocarcinoma tissue. These receptor sequences come from a person in their sixties or seventies with lung adenocarcinoma.

The gene calls are TRBV15 and TRBJ2-3; 11 bases fit TRBD2. J lost 6 bases, V lost 0 bases, and 2 bases had no gene match. CDR1 and CDR2 from the germline V gene are LNHNV and YYDKDF (reference sequence). The CDR3 has 15 amino acids. CDR3 region: CATSRDSGGADTQYF. As DNA, the CDR3 is TGTGCCACCAGCAGAGATAGCGGGGGGGCCGATACGCAGTATTTT.

The CDR3 DNA sequence: TGTGCCAGTAGTCCGACAGGGGGCTTTAGCAATCAGCCCCAGCATTTT. It is translated as CASSPTGGFSNQPQHF. The V call is TRBV19, the J call TRBJ1-5, with 10 positions matching TRBD1. The V gene end was trimmed by 5 bases and the J gene end by 0 bases; junction bases not matched to a gene: 4. CDR3 length: 16 residues. The germline CDR1 and CDR2 sequences are LNHDA and SQIVND (reference sequence).

This sequence joins TRBV2 and TRBJ1-1, with 8 bases fitting TRBD1. Unmatched junction bases numbered 8, after V lost 7 bases and J lost 4 bases. The CDR3 sequence is 14 residues long. Germline-derived CDR1 and CDR2 are SNHLY and FYNNEI. The CDR3 DNA sequence: TGTGCCAGCACTTCGACAGGGGTAGTCACTGAAGCTTTCTTT. It translates to CASTSTGVVTEAFF.